Sequencing of this T cell receptor beta chain was carried out in a study of OX40 agonist ivuxolimab in advanced cancers. The sample holds a few counts of this clone. Profiling relied on immunoSEQ multiplex PCR, and the TCRdb table lists in-frame clones only, not all of them. Among roughly 67,000 clones, about nine tenths were seen once, and the ten largest hold roughly 3.7%. The sample was CD4+ or CD8+ T cells sorted from blood, taken in a trial of the OX40 agonist ivuxolimab. The clonotype originates from an adult with an advanced solid tumor such as melanoma, head and neck, liver or kidney cancer.

The CDR3: CAWSVGRVNQPQHF. The CDR3 region has the DNA TGTGCCTGGAGTGTGGGCAGGGTAAACCAGCCCCAGCATTTT. This rearrangement joins TRBV30 to TRBJ1-5; possible D gene TRBD1, 5 bases. CDR1 and CDR2 from the germline V gene are GTSNPN and SVGIG (reference sequence). The CDR3 loop spans 14 amino acids. V lost 0 bases and J lost 7, with 13 bases in between.